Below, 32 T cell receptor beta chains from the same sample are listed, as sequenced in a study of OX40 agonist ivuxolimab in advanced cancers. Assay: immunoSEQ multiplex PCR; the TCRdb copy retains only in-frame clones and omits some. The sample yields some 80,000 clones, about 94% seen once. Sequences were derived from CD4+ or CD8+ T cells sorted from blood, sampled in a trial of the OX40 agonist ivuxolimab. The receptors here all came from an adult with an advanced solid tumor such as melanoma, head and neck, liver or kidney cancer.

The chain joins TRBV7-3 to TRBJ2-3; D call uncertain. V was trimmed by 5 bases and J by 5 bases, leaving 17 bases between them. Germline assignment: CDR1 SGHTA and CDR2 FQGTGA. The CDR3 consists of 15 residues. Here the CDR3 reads CASSPSGPLRDTQYF. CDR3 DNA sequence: TGTGCCAGCAGCCCCTCTGGGCCCTTAAGAGATACGCAGTATTTT. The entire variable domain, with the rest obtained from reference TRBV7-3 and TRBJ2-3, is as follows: GAGVSQTPSNKVTEKGKYVELRCDPISGHTALYWYRQSLGQGPEFLIYFQGTGAADDSGLPNDRFFAVRPEGSVSTLKIQRTERGDSAVYLCASSPSGPLRDTQYFGPGTRLTVL.

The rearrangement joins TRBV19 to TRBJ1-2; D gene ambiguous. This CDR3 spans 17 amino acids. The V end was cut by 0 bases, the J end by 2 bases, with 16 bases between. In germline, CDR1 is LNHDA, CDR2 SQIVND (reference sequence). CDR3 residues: CASSIEPTHPLNYGYTF. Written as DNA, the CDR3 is TGTGCCAGTAGTATAGAACCTACGCACCCCTTAAACTATGGCTACACCTTC.

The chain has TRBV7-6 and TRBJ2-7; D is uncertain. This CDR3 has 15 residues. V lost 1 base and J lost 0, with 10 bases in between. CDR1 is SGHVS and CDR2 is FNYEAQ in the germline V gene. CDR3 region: CASSLEGLSSYEQYF. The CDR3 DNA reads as TGTGCCAGCAGCTTAGAAGGGCTCAGCTCCTACGAGCAGTACTTC. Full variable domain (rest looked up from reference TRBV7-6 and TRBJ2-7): GAGVSQSPRYKVTKRGQDVALRCDPISGHVSLYWYRQALGQGPEFLTYFNYEAQQDKSGLPNDRFSAERPEGSISTLTIQRTEQRDSAMYRCASSLEGLSSYEQYFGPGTRLTVT.

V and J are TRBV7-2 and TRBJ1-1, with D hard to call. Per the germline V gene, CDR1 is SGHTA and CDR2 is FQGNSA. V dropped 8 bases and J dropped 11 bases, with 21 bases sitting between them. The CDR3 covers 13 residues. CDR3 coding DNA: TGTGCCAGCTTTAACGAGGGAAGGGATGTGGCTTTCTTT. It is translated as CASFNEGRDVAFF.

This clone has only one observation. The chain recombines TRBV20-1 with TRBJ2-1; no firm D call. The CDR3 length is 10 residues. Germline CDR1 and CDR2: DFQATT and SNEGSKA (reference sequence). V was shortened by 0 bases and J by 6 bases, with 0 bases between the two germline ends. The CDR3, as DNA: TGCAGTGCTAGAGACAATGAGCAGTTCTTC. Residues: CSARDNEQFF.

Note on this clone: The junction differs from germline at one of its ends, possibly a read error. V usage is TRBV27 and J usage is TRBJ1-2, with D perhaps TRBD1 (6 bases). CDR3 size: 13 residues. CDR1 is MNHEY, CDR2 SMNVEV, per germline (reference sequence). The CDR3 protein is CASSLSDSYGCTF. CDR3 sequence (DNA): TGTGCCAGCAGTTTATCGGACAGCTATGGCTGCACCTTC.

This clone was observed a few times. This chain's CDR3 is CASSFGQGLTHEQYF. The CDR3 DNA follows: TGTGCCAGCAGCTTCGGGCAGGGATTGACCCACGAGCAGTACTTC. The chain is built from TRBV7-9 and TRBJ2-7; D possibly corresponds to TRBD1 (5 bases). The CDR3 length is 15 residues. Trimming took 3 bases from V and 5 from J, leaving 17 bases between them. Germline assignment: CDR1 SEHNR and CDR2 FQNEAQ (reference sequence). Drawing the rest from reference TRBV7-9 and TRBJ2-7, the complete variable domain is DTGVSQNPRHKITKRGQNVTFRCDPISEHNRLYWYRQTLGQGPEFLTYFQNEAQLEKSRLLSDRFSAERPKGSFSTLEIQRTEQGDSAMYLCASSFGQGLTHEQYFGPGTRLTVT.

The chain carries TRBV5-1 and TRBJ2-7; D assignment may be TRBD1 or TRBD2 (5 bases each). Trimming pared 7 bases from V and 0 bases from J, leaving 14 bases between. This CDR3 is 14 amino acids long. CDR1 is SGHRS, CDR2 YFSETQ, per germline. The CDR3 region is CASGGADFSYEQYF. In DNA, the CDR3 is TGCGCCAGCGGGGGTGCCGACTTCTCCTACGAGCAGTACTTC.

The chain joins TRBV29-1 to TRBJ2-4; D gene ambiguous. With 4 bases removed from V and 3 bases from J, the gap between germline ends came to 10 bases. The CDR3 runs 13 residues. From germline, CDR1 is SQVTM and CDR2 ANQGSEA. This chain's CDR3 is CSVVGGDKNIQYF. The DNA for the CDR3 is TGCAGCGTTGTCGGCGGAGACAAAAACATTCAGTACTTC.

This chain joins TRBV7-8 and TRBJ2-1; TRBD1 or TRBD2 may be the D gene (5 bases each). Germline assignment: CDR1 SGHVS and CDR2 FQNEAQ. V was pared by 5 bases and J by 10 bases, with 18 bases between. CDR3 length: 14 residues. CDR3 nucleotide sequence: TGTGCCAGCAGCCCAGAGGGGCCCTATTTGGAGCAGTTCTTC. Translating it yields CASSPEGPYLEQFF.

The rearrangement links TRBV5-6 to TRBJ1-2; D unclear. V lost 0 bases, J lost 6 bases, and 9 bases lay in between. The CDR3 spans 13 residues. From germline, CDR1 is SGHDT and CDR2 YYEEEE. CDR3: CASSLADINGYTF. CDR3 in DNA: TGTGCCAGCAGCTTGGCAGACATCAATGGCTACACCTTC.

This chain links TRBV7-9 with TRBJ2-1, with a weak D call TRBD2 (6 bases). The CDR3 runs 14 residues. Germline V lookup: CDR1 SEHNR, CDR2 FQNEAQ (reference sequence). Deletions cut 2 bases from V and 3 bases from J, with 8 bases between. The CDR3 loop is CASSLSSGYNEQFF. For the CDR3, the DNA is TGTGCCAGCAGCTTAAGTAGCGGCTACAATGAGCAGTTCTTC.

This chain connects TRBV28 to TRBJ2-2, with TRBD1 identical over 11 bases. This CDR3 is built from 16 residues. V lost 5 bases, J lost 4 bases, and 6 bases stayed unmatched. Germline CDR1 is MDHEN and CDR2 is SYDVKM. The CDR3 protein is CASSPTDRGRTGELFF. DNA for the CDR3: TGTGCCAGCAGTCCTACGGACAGGGGGCGCACCGGGGAGCTGTTTTTT.

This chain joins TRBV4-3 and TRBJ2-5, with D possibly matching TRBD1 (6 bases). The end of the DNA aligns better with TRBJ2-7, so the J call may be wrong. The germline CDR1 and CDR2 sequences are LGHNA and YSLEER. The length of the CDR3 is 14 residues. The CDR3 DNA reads TGCGCCAGCAGCCAGGGACAAATCTCCTACGAGCAGTACTTC. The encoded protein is CASSQGQISYEQYF.

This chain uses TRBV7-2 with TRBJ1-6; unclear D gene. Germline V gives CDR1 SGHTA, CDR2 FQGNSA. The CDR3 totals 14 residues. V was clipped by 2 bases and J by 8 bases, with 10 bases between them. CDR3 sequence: CASSLRTPDSPLHF. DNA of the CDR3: TGTGCCAGCAGCTTAAGGACTCCTGATTCACCCCTCCACTTT.

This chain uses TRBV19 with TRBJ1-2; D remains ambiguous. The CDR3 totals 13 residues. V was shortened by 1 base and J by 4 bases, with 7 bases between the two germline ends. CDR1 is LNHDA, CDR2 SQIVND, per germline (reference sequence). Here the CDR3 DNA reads TGTGCCAGTAGTATAGGGACGCTCTATGGCTACACCTTC. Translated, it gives CASSIGTLYGYTF.

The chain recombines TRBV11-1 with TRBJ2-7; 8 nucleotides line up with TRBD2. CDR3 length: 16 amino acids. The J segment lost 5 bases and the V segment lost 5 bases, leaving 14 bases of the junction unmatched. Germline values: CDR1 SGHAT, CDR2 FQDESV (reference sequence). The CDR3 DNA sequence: TGTGCCAGCAGCAGCCCCCCTGGACTAGCTGAGAACGAGCAGTACTTC. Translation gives CASSSPPGLAENEQYF.

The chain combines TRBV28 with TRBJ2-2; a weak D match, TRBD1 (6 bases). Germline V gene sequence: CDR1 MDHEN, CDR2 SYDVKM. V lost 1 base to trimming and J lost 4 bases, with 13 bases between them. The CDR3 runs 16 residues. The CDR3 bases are TGTGCCAGCAGTTTATATCCTGGGACACCCACCGGGGAGCTGTTTTTT. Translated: CASSLYPGTPTGELFF.

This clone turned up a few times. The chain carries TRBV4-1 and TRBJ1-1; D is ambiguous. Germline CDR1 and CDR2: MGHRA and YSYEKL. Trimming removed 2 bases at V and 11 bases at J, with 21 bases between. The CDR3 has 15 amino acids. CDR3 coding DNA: TGCGCCAGCAGCCAATTGGACGAAACGGACGGAGGGGCTTTCTTT. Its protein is CASSQLDETDGGAFF.

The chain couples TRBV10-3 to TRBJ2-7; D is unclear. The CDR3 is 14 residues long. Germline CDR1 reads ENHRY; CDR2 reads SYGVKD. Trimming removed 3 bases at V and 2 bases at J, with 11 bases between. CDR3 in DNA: TGTGCCATCAGTGATTTGGCGATGCCCTACGAGCAGTACTTC. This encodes CAISDLAMPYEQYF.

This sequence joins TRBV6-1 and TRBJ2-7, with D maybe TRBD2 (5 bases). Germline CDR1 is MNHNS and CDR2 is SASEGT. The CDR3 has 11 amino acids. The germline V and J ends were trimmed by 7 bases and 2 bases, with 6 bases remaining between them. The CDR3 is CASTGTYEQYF. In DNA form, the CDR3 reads TGTGCCAGCACCGGGACCTACGAGCAGTACTTC.

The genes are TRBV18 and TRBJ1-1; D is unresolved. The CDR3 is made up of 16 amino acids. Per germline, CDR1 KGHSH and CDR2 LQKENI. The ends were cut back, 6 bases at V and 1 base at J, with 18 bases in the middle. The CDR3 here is CASSLEVSLANTEAFF. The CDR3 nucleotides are TGTGCCAGCTCCCTCGAAGTGTCACTTGCGAACACTGAAGCTTTCTTT.

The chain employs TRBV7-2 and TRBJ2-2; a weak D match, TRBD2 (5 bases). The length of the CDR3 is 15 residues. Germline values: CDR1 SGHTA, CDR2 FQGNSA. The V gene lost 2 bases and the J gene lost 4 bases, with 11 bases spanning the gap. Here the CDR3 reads CASSLSFRGTGELFF. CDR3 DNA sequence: TGTGCCAGCAGCTTATCCTTCCGGGGCACCGGGGAGCTGTTTTTT.

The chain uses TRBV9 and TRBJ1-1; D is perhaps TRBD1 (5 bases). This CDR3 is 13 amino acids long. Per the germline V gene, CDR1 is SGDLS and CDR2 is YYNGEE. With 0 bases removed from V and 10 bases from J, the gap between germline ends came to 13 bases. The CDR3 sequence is CASSVGGGTGAFF. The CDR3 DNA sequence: TGTGCCAGCAGCGTAGGCGGGGGGACGGGAGCTTTCTTT.

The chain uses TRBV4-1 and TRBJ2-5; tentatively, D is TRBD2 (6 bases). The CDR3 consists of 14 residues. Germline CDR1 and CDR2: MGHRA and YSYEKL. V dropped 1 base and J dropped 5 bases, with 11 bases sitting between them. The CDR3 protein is CASSQGGRTETQYF. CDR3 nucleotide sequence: TGCGCCAGCAGCCAAGGGGGGAGGACTGAGACCCAGTACTTC.

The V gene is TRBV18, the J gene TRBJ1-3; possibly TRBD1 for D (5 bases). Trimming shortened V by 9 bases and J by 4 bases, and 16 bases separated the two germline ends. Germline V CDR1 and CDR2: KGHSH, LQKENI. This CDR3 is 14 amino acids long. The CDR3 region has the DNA TGTGCCAGTTTCACTCCGACAGAAGGAAACACCATATATTTT. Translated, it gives CASFTPTEGNTIYF.

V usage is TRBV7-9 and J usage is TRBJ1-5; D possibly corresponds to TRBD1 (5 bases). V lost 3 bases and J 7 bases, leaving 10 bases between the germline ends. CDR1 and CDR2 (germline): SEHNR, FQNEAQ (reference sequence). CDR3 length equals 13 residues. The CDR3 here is CASSLGGGQPQHF. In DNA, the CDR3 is TGTGCCAGCAGCTTGGGGGGGGGACAGCCCCAGCATTTT.

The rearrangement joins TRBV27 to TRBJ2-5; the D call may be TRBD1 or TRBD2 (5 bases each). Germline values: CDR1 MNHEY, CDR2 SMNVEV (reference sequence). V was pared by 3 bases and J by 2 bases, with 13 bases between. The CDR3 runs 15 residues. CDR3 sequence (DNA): TGTGCCAGCAGTTTGCGACTAAAGGGGCAAGAGACCCAGTACTTC. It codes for CASSLRLKGQETQYF.

This chain's CDR3 is CASSLDSSEAFF. The CDR3 nucleotides read TGTGCCAGCAGTCTGGACAGTTCTGAAGCTTTCTTT. This chain connects TRBV5-4 to TRBJ1-1; D may be TRBD1 (6 bases). The CDR3 totals 12 residues. The germline CDR1 and CDR2 sequences are SGHNT and YYREEE (reference sequence). The V gene lost 5 bases and the J gene lost 6 bases, with 11 bases spanning the gap.

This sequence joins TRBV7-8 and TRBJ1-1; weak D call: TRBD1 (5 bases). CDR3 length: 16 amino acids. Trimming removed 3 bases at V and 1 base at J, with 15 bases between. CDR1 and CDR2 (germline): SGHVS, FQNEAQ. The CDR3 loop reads CASSFWSLTENTEAFF. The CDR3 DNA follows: TGTGCCAGCAGCTTTTGGTCTCTGACAGAGAACACTGAAGCTTTCTTT.

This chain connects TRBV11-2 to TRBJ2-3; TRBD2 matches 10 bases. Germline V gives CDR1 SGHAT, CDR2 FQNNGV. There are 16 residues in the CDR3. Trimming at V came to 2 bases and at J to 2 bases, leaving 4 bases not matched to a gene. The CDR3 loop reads CASSLLGLADTDTQYF. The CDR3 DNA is TGTGCCAGCAGCTTATTAGGACTAGCGGACACAGATACGCAGTATTTT.

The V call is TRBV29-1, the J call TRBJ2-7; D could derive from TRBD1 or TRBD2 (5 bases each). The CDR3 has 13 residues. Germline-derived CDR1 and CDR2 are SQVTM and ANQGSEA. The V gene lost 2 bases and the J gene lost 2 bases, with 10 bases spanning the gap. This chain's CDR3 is CSVEMWDPYEQYF. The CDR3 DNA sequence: TGCAGCGTTGAAATGTGGGACCCCTACGAGCAGTACTTC.